This record looks at one T cell receptor beta chain sequence and its context. The sample is drawn from a study of blood T cell repertoires in COVID-19. Trimming removed 7 bases from V and 5 bases from J; junction bases left unmatched: 10. This CDR3 has 15 amino acids. The germline gives CDR1 MNHEY, CDR2 SMNVEV (reference sequence). Assay used: immunoSEQ multiplex PCR; TCRdb lists only in-frame clones, some missing. The table shows about 220,000 clones, with approximately 81% occurring only once. The sequence was collected from a man aged 45-60 years who had recovered from COVID-19. Sequences were obtained from peripheral blood. The chain links TRBV27 to TRBJ2-3; 9 bases are shared with TRBD1. CDR3 coding DNA: TGTGCCAGCACCTTCGGGACAGGGTCTAAAGATACGCAGTATTTT. Its protein product is CASTFGTGSKDTQYF.